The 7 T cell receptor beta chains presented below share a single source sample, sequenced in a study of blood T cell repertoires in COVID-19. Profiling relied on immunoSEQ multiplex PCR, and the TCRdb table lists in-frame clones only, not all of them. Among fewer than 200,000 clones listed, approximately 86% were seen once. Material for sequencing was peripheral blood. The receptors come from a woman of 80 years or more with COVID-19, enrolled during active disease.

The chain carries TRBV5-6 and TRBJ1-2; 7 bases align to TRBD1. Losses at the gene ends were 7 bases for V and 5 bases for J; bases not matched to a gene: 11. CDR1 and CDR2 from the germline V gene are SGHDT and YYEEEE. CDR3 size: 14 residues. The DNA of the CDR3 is TGTGCCAGCGTGCCGGGACAGACTCCTTATGGCTACACCTTC. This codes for CASVPGQTPYGYTF.

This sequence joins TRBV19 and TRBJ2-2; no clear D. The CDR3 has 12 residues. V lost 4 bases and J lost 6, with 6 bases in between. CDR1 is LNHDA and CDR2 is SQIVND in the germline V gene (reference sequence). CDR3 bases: TGTGCCAGTAGTACCAGCGCCGGGGAGCTGTTTTTT. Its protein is CASSTSAGELFF.

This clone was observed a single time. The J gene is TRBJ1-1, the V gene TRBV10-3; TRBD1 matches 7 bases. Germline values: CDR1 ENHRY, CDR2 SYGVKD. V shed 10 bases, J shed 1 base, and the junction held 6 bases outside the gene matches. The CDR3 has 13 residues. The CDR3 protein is CANSGTENTEAFF. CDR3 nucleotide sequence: TGTGCCAACTCCGGGACAGAGAACACTGAAGCTTTCTTT.

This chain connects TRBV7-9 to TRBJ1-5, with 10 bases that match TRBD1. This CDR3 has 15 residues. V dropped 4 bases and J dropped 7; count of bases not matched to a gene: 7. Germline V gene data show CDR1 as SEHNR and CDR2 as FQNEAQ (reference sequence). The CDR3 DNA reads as TGTGCCAGCAGCTCCTCCCAGGACAGGGGGCAGCCCCAGCATTTT. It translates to CASSSSQDRGQPQHF.

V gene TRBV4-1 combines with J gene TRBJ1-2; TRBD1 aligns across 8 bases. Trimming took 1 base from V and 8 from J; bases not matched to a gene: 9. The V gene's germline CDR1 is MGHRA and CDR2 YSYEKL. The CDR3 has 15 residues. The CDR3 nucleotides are TGCGCCAGCAGCCAAGCAGGAGACAGGGGAGTCGGCTACACCTTC. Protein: CASSQAGDRGVGYTF.

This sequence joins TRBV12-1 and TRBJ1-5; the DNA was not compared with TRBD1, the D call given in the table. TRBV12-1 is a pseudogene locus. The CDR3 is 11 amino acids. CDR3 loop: CASSSNRGEHF. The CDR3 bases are TGTGCCAGCAGCTCTAACAGGGGCGAGCATTTT.

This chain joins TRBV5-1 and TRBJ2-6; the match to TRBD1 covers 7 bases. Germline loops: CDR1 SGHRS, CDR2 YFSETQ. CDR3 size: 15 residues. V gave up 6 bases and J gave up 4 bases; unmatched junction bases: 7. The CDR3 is CASTARGPGANVLTF. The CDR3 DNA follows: TGCGCCAGCACGGCAAGGGGGCCCGGGGCCAACGTCCTGACTTTC.